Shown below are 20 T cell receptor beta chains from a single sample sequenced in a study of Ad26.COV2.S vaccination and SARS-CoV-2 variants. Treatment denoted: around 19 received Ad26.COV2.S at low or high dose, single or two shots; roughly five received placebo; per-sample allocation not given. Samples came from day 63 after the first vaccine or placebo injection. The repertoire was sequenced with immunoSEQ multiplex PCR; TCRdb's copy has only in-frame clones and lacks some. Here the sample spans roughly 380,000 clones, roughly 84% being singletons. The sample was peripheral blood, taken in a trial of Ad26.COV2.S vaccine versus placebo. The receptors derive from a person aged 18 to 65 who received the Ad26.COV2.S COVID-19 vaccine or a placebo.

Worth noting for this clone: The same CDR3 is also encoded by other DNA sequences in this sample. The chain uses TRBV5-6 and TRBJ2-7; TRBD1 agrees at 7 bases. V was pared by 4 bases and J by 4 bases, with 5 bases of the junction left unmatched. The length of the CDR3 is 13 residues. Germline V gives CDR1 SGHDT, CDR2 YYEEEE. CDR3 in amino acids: CASSPRDSYEQYF. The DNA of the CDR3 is TGTGCCAGCAGCCCCCGGGACAGTTACGAGCAGTACTTC.

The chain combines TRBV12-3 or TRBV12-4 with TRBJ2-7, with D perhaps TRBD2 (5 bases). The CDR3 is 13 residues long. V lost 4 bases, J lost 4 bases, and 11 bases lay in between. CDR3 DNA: TGTGCCAGCAGTTCCGGGATTAGGTACGAGCAGTACTTC. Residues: CASSSGIRYEQYF.

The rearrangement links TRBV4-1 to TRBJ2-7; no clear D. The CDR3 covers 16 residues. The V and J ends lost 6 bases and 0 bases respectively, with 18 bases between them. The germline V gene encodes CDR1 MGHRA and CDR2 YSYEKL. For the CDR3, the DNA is TGCGCCAGCAGGAAAGGACCCTACCAGGACTCCTACGAGCAGTACTTC. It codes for CASRKGPYQDSYEQYF.

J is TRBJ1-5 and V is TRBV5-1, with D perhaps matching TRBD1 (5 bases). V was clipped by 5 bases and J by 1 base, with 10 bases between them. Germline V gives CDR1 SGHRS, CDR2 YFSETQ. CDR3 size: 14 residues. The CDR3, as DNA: TGCGCCAGCAGGTCGGGACTGAGCAATCAGCCCCAGCATTTT. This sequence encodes CASRSGLSNQPQHF.

CDR3 sequence reads: CASSYSPGTAYNEQFF. The CDR3 DNA is TGCGCCAGCAGCTACAGCCCCGGGACGGCCTACAATGAGCAGTTCTTC. V and J are TRBV5-1 and TRBJ2-1, with D perhaps given as TRBD1 or TRBD2 (5 bases each). Trimming cost V 3 bases and J 2 bases, with 15 bases left between them. The CDR3 is 16 amino acids. Germline CDR1 and CDR2: SGHRS and YFSETQ.

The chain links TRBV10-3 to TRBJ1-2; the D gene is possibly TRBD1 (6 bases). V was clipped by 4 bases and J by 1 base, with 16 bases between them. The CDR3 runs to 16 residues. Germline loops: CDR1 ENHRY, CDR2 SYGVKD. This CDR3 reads CAISVLPGGGNYGYTF. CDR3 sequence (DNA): TGTGCCATCAGTGTCCTCCCCGGGGGCGGTAACTATGGCTACACCTTC.

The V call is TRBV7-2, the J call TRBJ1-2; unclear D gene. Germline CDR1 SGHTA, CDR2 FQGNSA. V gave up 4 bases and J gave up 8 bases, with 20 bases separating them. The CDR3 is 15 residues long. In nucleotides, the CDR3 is TGTGCCAGCAGCTCGTCAGTGTCTCAGCCACAAGGCTACACCTTC. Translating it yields CASSSSVSQPQGYTF.

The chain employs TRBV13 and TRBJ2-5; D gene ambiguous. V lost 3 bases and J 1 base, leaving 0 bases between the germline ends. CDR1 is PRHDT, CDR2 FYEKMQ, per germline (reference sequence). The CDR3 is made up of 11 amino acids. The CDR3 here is CASSFQETQYF. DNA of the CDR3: TGTGCCAGCAGCTTCCAAGAGACCCAGTACTTC.

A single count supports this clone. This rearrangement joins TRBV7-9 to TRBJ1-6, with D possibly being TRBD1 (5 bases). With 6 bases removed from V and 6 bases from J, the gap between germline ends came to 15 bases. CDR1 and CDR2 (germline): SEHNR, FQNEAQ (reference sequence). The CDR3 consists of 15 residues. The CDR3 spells CASSWGGDGNSPLHF. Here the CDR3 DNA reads TGTGCCAGCAGTTGGGGCGGGGACGGTAATTCACCCCTCCACTTT.

CDR3 sequence: CSVGYGNTIYF. Here the CDR3 DNA reads TGCAGCGTTGGTTATGGAAACACCATATATTTT. The chain is built from TRBV29-1 and TRBJ1-3; no definite D call. The CDR3 is made up of 11 amino acids. Per germline, CDR1 SQVTM and CDR2 ANQGSEA. The V and J ends lost 4 bases and 3 bases respectively, with 4 bases between them.

The CDR3 region is CASSLDRHRYF. The DNA for the CDR3 is TGTGCCAGCAGCTTGGACAGGCACCGGTACTTC. This rearrangement joins TRBV5-6 to TRBJ2-5; a weak D match, TRBD1 (5 bases). The V gene lost 0 bases and the J gene lost 13 bases, with 10 bases spanning the gap. CDR1 is SGHDT and CDR2 is YYEEEE in the germline V gene. This CDR3 is 11 amino acids long.

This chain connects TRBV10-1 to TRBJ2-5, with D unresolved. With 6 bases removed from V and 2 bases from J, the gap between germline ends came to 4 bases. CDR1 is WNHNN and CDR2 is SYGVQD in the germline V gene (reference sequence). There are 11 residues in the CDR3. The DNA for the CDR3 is TGCGCCAGCAGCCCTCAAGAGACCCAGTACTTC. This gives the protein CASSPQETQYF.

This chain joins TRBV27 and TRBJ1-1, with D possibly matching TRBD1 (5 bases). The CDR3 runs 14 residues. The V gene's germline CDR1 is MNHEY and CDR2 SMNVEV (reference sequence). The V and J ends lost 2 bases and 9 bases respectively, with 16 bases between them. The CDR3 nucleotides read TGTGCCAGCAGTTTACCCCGGGACGGCGGGAAAGCTTTCTTT. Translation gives CASSLPRDGGKAFF.

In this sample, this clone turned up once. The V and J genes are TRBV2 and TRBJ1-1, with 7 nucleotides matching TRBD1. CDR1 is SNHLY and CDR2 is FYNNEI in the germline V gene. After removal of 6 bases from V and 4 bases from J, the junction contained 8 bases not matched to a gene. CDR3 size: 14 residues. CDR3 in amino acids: CASSAQGRGTEAFF. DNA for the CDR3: TGTGCCAGCAGCGCACAGGGGAGAGGCACTGAAGCTTTCTTT.

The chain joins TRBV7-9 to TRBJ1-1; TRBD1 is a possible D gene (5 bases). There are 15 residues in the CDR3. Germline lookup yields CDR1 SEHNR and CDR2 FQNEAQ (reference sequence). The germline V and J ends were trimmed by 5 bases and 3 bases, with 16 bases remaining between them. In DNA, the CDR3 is TGTGCCAGCAGCCCCATTACAGGAGGTCACACTGAAGCTTTCTTT. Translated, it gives CASSPITGGHTEAFF.

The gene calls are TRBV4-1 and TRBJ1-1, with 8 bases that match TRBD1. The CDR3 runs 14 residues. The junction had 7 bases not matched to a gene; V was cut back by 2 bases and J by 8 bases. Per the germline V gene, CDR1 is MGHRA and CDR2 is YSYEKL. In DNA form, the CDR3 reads TGCGCCAGCAGCCAATCGACAGGGGCCGTCGAAGCTTTCTTT. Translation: CASSQSTGAVEAFF.

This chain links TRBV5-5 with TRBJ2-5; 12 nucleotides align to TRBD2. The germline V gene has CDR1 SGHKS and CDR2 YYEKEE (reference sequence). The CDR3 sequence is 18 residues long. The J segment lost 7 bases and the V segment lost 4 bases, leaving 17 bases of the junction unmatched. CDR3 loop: CASSPWGLAGKRGGTQYF. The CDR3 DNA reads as TGTGCCAGCAGCCCCTGGGGACTAGCGGGTAAAAGAGGGGGGACCCAGTACTTC. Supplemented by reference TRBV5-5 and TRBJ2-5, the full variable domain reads DAGVTQSPTHLIKTRGQQVTLRCSPISGHKSVSWYQQVLGQGPQFIFQYYEKEERGRGNFPDRFSARQFPNYSSELNVNALLLGDSALYLCASSPWGLAGKRGGTQYFGPGTRLLVL.

As DNA, the CDR3 is TGCGCCAGCAGCTTGGAAGCGGGGGGAAATGAGCAGTTCTTC. This encodes CASSLEAGGNEQFF. The gene calls are TRBV5-1 and TRBJ2-1; 9 bases are a match to TRBD2. V was pared by 0 bases and J by 7 bases, with 2 bases of the junction left unmatched. CDR1 is SGHRS, CDR2 YFSETQ, per germline. CDR3 size: 14 residues.

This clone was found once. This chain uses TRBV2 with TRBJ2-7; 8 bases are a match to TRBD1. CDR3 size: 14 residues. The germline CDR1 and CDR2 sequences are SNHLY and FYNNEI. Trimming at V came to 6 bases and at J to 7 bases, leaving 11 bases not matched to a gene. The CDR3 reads CASSPDRGLGEQYF. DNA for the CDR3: TGTGCCAGCAGCCCAGACAGGGGTTTGGGTGAGCAGTACTTC.

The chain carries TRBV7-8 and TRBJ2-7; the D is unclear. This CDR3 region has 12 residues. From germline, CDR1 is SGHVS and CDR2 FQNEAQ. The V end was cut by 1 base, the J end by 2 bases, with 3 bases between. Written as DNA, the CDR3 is TGTGCCAGCAGCTTAGTCCCCTACGAGCAGTACTTC. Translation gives CASSLVPYEQYF.